This TCR beta chain came from a study of beta chain features in type 1 diabetes (dated by TCRdb to 2017 to 2018). With respect to the entire study: Mean age, gender distribution, total cell number and subset yield were not different between patients and healthy donors. A total of roughly 110 million sorted cells were examined across all samples, and the number of cells per subset was strongly correlated with RNA yield. The study compared the TCRB repertoires of sorted circulating CD4+ T cell subsets in recently diagnosed type 1 diabetes patients with those in matched healthy donors. Regulatory and stem cell-like memory subsets were isolated from only 8 patients and about eight healthy donors, whereas naive and central memory subsets came from all 30 or so donors. Study-level results and caveats: PCR may preferentially amplify shorter templates, but because patient and control samples were amplified and corrected together, any resulting skew would affect both groups equally. The naive, central memory and regulatory TCRB repertoires appeared to resemble one another more closely among patients than among healthy donors. Because cDNA was sequenced instead of genomic DNA, activated cells with high expression could be over-represented, although the groups did not differ in activation or CD3 levels. At VDJ recombination sites, type 1 diabetes patients had fewer insertions and more deleted nucleotides, which implies abnormalities in thymic rearrangement. A moderate but significant shortening of TCRB CDR3 length was observed in type 1 diabetes patients in all four CD4+ subsets. Because small numbers of individuals were included in the HLA sub-analyses, any influence of HLA type on TCRB rearrangement was left unresolved.

From each donor, a single peripheral blood sample of 95 to 150 mL on average was drawn into heparinised tubes. A BD FACSAria II and a panel including CD45RO, CCR7, CD25, CD127, CD95 and CD27 were used to sort naive, central memory, regulatory and stem cell-like memory CD4+ T cells. All sorted populations exceeded 98% purity. PBMCs were isolated right away by Lymphoprep density gradient centrifugation and were stained directly, without culture. Samples were stained and sorted in pairs, with one healthy donor and one patient per experiment, so that batch effects were minimized. The entire isolated RNA was reverse transcribed using the High Capacity cDNA Reverse Transcription Kit, and thus expressed TCRB transcripts were sequenced. Naive, central memory and regulatory T cell samples underwent deep immunoSEQ sequencing, averaging around 3.6 million total reads per sample. Sorted cells were lysed in RLT buffer, and RNA was extracted using DNase-treated RNeasy Micro or Mini kits according to cell number. Each cell subset was processed separately to prevent cross-contamination, with patient and healthy donor samples processed together. The immunoSEQ multiplex PCR was used to amplify TCRB sequences from cDNA, yielding 87-bp fragments that span the CDR3 region. The amplicons were sequenced using the Illumina HiSeq platform. The study's processing was this. PCR bias was computationally corrected using synthetic template baselines, reads within Hamming distance 2 were collapsed, and singletons that could not be merged were discarded. By aligning reads against IMGT, V, D and J genes, CDR3 length, and insertions or deletions at six rearrangement sites were assigned. Within each subset, clonotype counts were normalized to sorted cell number, and only after that were true diversity and Gini coefficients computed with the tcR R package. Repertoire sharing was quantified using the overlap coefficient calculated on TCRB nucleotide sequences. Out-of-frame TCRB sequences from naive cells were analyzed as a proxy for the pre-selection repertoire. Drawn from immuneACCESS, this table holds only the in-frame rearrangements with V and J called that TCRdb kept. Clones are partly lost; checked studies trace under half to an unresolved V gene and leave the rest unexplained. From that table come the V and J calls and clone size; the DNA was used to work out D and trimming. This sample comprises 900,000 or so clones, around a sixth of them detected only once. The ten largest clones capture roughly 0.025% of the sample.

V is cut by 4 bases and J by 4 bases, and the space between the germline ends is 14 bases. Looking up the germline V gene yields CDR1 SGHAT and CDR2 FQNNGV. From the cysteine through the phenylalanine, the CDR3 covers 15 amino acids. Of the read, only the CDR3 DNA is kept; its 45 bases are in frame from base 1. This clone is a singleton in its sample. The antigen it binds to is not known. Base quality data are lacking; no much larger clone is found one base away. Recombination linked TRBV11-2 to TRBJ2-1; there is no confident call for the D gene. Sequenced input: naive CD4+ T cells from blood. This specimen's cell subset or site label, interpreted: true naive CD4+ T cells. The sequence was obtained from a woman under 30 in good health. The DNA sequence is TGTGCCAGCAGCTACTCGGGCGCAGTTTACAATGAGCAGTTCTTC. Its protein reads: CASSYSGAVYNEQFF.